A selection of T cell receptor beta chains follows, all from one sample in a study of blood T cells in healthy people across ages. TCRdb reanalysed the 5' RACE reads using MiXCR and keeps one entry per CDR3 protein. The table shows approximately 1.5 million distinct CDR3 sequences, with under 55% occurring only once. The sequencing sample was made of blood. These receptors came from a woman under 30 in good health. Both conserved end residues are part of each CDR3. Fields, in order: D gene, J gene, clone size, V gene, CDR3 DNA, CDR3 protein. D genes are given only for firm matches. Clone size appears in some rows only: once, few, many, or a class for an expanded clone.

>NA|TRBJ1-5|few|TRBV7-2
TGTGCCAGCAGCCCCGGGGAGGGCTATCAGCCCCAGCATTTT
CASSPGEGYQPQHF
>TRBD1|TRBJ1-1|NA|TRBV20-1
TGCAGTGCTAGAGATATGAAGGAACAGGGGGTATCTGAAGCTTTCTTT
CSARDMKEQGVSEAFF
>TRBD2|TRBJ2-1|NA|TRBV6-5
TGTGTCAGCAGGTTAGCGGGGGATCGCAATGAGCAGTTCTTC
CVSRLAGDRNEQFF
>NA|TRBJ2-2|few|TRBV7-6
TGTGCCAGCAGGGCGACTCTGAACACCGGGGAGCTGTTTTTT
CASRATLNTGELFF
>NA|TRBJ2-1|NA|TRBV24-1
TGTGCCACCGCTTGGTCCGGGACGCTATACAATGAGCAGTTCTTC
CATAWSGTLYNEQFF
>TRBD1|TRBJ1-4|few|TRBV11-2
TGTGCCAGCAGTGCGGACAGGGGTAGTGAAAAACTGTTTTTT
CASSADRGSEKLFF
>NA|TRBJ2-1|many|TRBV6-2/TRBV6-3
TGTGCCAGCAGTTTCTCTCTAGACAATGAGCAGTTCTTC
CASSFSLDNEQFF
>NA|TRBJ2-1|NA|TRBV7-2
TGTGCCAGCAACTTATTCGGGACTCGGAATGAGCAGTTCTTC
CASNLFGTRNEQFF
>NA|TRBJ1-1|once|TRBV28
TGTGCCAGCGGGATGCTAGCCCCGAACACTGAAGCTTTCTTT
CASGMLAPNTEAFF
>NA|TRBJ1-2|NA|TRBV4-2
TGTGCCAGCAGCCAAGAAAACGGGGCCTATGGCTACACCTTC
CASSQENGAYGYTF
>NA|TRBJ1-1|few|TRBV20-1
TGCAGTGCCCGTCGGGGGGTCAGGGTCGCTTTCTTT
CSARRGVRVAFF
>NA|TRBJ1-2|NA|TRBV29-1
TGCAGCGTTGAGGATCCGGGCGCGGGCTACACCTTC
CSVEDPGAGYTF
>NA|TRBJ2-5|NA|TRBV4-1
TGCGCCAGCAGCCAAGATAATACGGGTTTCCATGAGCAGTACTTC
CASSQDNTGFHEQYF
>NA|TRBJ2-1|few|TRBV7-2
TGTGCCAGCAGCCGGCAGGGGCGTAGTGAGCAGTTCTTC
CASSRQGRSEQFF
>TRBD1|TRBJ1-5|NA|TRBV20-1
TGCAGTGCTCTCAGGGGGAGCAATCAGCCCCAGCATTTT
CSALRGSNQPQHF
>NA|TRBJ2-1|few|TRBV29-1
TGCAGCGTTGAGACGAACATTCACAATGAGCAGTTCTTC
CSVETNIHNEQFF
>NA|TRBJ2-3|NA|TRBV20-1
TGCAGTGCTAGAGGACGTCAGGCCAACACAGATACGCAGTATTTT
CSARGRQANTDTQYF
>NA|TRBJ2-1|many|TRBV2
TGTGCCAGCAGTGAACGGGCGAGCCGGGAGTATGAGCAGTTCTTC
CASSERASREYEQFF
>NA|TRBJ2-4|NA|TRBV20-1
TGCAGTGCTAGAGTTCCTGGGAAAAACATTCAGTACTTC
CSARVPGKNIQYF
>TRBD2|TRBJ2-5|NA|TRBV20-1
TGCAGTGCTAGAGATGCGGGACTAGCGGGAGTAGGAAGGTACAATGAGCAGTACTTC
CSARDAGLAGVGRYNEQYF
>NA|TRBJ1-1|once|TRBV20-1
TGCAGTGCTCCAAGGGGGGCCAACACTGAAGCTTTCTTT
CSAPRGANTEAFF
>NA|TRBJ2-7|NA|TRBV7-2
TGTGCCAGCAGCGTAGCGGCGGGGCGCGAGCAGTACTTC
CASSVAAGREQYF
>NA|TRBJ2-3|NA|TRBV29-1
TGCAGCGTCCCCGGGCCCTTAGGAGCAGATACGCAGTATTTT
CSVPGPLGADTQYF
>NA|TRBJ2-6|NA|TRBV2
TGTGCCAGCAGCCCGGGACTCGGGAGCGTCCTGACTTTC
CASSPGLGSVLTF
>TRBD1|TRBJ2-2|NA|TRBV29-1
TGCAGCGTTGTACTTATAGGGGGCTTTACCGGGGAGCTGTTTTTT
CSVVLIGGFTGELFF
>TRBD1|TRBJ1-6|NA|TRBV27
TGTGCCAGCAGTTTTCTCACAGGGGCCGCTAATAATTCACCCCTCCACTTT
CASSFLTGAANNSPLHF
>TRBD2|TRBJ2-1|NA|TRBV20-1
TGCAGTGCTAGAGACCCGACTAGCGGGAGGGTTAATGAGCAGTTCTTC
CSARDPTSGRVNEQFF
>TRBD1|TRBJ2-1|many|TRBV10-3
TGTGCCACCAGAGGGACAGGCGCCTACAATGAGCAGTTCTTC
CATRGTGAYNEQFF
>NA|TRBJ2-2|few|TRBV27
TGTGCCAGCAGTTTATCGGCGCAGGCCTTTGCCGGGGAGCTGTTTTTT
CASSLSAQAFAGELFF
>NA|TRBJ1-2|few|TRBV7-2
TGTGCCAGCAGCTCATTACAGGGAAGCGCTTATGGCTACACCTTC
CASSSLQGSAYGYTF
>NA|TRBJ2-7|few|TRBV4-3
TGCGCCAGCAGCCAAGACAGAGGAGGGAGGTCCTACGAGCAGTACTTC
CASSQDRGGRSYEQYF